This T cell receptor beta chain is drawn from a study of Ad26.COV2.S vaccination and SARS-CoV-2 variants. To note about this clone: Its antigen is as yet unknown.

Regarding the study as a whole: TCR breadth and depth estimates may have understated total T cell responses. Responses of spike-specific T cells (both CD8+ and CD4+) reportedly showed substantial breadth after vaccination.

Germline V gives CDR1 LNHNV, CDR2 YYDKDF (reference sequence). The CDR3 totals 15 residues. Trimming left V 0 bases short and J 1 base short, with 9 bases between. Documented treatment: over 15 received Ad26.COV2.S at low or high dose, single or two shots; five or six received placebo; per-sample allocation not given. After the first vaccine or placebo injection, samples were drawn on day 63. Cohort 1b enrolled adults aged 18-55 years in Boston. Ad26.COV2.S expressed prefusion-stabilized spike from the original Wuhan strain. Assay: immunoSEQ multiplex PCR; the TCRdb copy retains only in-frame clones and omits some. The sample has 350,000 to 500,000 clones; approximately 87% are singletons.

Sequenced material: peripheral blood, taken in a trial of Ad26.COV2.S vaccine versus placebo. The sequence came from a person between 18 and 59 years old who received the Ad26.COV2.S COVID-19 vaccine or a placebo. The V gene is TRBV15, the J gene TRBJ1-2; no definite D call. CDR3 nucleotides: TGTGCCACCAGCAGAGATCGGATACTTAACTATGGCTACACCTTC. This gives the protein CATSRDRILNYGYTF. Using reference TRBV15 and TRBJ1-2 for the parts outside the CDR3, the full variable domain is DAMVIQNPRYQVTQFGKPVTLSCSQTLNHNVMYWYQQKSSQAPKLLFHYYDKDFNNEADTPDNFQSRRPNTSFCFLDIRSPGLGDTAMYLCATSRDRILNYGYTFGSGTRLTVV.